This TCR beta chain stems from a study of CD8+CD57+ T cells in acquired aplastic anemia (dated by TCRdb to the late 2010s). In terms of the full investigation: On average, sorted CD4+ and CD8+ cells yielded around 3.4 ug of extracted DNA, with a range of roughly 0.18 to 27.4 ug. CD8+CD57+ expansion was defined as a frequency above the mean frequency observed in healthy subjects. The investigation overall reported the following: Roughly 31 CD8+ CDR3 sequences were shared between patients and controls but appeared highly expressed in patients and within their immunodominant clones. Patients and healthy controls showed no significant difference in CD8+ Simpson's diversity (P=0.060).

Genomic DNA served as template for TCR beta VDJ combination and CDR3 sequence profiling. TCR repertoire sequencing was run on an Illumina HiSeq 2000. As for the original processing: Repertoires were assessed using TRBV/TRBJ rearrangement plots, CDR3 size and DJ length profiles, and Simpson's diversity index. The most abundant DNA sequence in the deep sequencing data was taken as the immunodominant clone. CDR3 amino acid sequences were checked for sharing across subjects and were also compared against the VDJdb database and published repertoires. Clones were called with MiXCR by TCRdb after fastp trimmed the public reads at Q25, and only in-frame beta chains were retained. A single entry per CDR3 protein holds the most common genes and DNA from its merged rows. The V and J calls here are based on TCRdb, not the publication. Here the sample has 150,000 to 200,000 distinct CDR3 sequences; around half occur a single time. Of the sample, roughly 3.1% falls within the top ten clones.

The patients picked for sequencing were ones in whom flow cytometry had shown an expansion of CD8+CD57+ cells. Every patient had severe acquired aplastic anemia, diagnosed using the International Study of Aplastic Anemia and Agranulocytosis and Camitta criteria. At the time blood was sampled, none of the patients had received any therapy. TCR repertoires of sorted CD4+ and CD8+ blood T cells from severe aplastic anemia patients and healthy subjects were deep-sequenced in the study. Patients were enrolled under clinicaltrials.gov protocols 00001620, 01623167, 00001397, 00071045, 00081523 and 00961064 in the USA. Ficoll-Paque density gradient centrifugation was used to isolate peripheral blood mononuclear cells. Before DNA extraction, CD4+ and CD8+ T cells were sorted with FACS or magnetic beads. Remarks on this clonotype: Its antigen is currently not known. No much larger clonotype is one base removed from it; base qualities were not supplied.

The germline V gene (reference sequence) yields LNHDA for CDR1 and SQIVND for CDR2. The CDR3 covers 14 residues, taking in both the cysteine and the phenylalanine. Here the CDR3 DNA is all that survives: 42 bases in frame from base 1. A distance of 14 bases separates the germline ends of V and J, which lose 6 bases and 3 bases respectively. The clonotype comes from a human donor with aplastic anemia. This chain is built from TRBV19 and TRBJ2-5; TRBD2 is possibly the D segment (6 matching bases). Source material: sorted CD4+, CD8+, or CD8+CD57+ T cells (not recorded which) from PBMCs. Here is the DNA: TGTGCCAGTAGCAAGACTAGTGGCAAAGAGACCCAGTACTTC. It specifies CASSKTSGKETQYF.